This TCR beta chain was identified in a study of cytomegalovirus exposure and HLA in healthy donors. Overall study findings and caveats: One later analysis reportedly identified an Asian-associated ancestry cluster that showed fewer N-insertions than the roughly 620-donor mean.

Primers included in the PCR were 60 Vbeta and 13 Jbeta primers. Assay used: immunoSEQ multiplex PCR; TCRdb lists only in-frame clones, some missing. The sample lists 150,000 to 200,000 clones; roughly four fifths were seen once. Remarks on this clone: Its antigen is not identified.

The V gene lost 4 bases and the J gene lost 2 bases, with 20 bases spanning the gap. Germline V gene sequence: CDR1 SGDLS, CDR2 YYNGEE. The CDR3 contains 17 residues. This TCR derives from a man in his fifties or sixties in good health and CMV-seropositive. The chain recombines TRBV9 with TRBJ2-3; the D gene is possibly TRBD1 (5 bases). Sequenced: PBMCs. The CDR3 bases are TGTGCCAGCAGCCCTCGTCCCGGACACGCGCTCACAGATACGCAGTATTTT. It translates to CASSPRPGHALTDTQYF.